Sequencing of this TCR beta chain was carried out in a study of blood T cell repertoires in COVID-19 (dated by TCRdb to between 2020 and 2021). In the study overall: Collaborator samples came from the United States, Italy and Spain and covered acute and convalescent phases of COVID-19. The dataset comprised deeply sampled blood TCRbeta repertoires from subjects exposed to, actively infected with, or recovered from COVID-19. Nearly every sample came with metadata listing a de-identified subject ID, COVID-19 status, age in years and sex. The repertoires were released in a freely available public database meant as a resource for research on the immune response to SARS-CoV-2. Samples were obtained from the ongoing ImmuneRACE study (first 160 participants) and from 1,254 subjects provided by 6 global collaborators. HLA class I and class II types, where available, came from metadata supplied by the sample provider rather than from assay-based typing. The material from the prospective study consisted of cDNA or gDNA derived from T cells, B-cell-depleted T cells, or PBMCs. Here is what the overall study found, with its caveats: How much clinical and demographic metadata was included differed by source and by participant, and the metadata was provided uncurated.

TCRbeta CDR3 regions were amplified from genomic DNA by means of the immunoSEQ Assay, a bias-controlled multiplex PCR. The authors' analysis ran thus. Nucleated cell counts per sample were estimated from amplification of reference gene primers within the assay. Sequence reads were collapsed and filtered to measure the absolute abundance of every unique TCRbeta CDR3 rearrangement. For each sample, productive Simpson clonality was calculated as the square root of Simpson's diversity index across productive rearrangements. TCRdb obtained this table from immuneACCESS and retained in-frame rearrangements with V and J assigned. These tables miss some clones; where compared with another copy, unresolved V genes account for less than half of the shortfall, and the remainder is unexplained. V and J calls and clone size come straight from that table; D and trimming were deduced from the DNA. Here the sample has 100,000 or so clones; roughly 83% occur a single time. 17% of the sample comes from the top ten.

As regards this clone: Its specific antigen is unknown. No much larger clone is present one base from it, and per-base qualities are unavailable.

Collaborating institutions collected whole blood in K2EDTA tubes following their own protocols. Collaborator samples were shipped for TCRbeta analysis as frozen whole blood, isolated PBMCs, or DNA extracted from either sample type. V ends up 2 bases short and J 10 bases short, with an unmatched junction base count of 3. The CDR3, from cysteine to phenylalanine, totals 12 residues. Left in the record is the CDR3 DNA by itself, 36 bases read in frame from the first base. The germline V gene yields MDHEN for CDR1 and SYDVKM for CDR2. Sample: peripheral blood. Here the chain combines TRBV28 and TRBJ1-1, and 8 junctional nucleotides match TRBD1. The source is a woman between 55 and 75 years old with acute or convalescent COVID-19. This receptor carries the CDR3 CASSLQGARAFF. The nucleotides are TGTGCCAGCAGTTTACAGGGGGCGAGAGCTTTCTTT.